Below are 19 T cell receptor beta chains sequenced from a single sample in a study of T cells after yellow fever vaccination. TCRdb reprocessed the 5' RACE reads via MiXCR and lists one record per CDR3 protein. The profile shows 400,000 or so distinct CDR3 sequences, more than 5.5% of them singletons. This specimen was PBMCs, taken 5 days after the yellow fever booster vaccination. All receptors come from a man aged 25-40 years who received the YFV17D yellow fever vaccine.

Ten or more counts support this clonotype. In nucleotides, the CDR3 is TGTGCCAGCAGTTTATCAGGGGGACGATCACCCCTCCACTTT. Residues: CASSLSGGRSPLHF. The V gene is TRBV12-3 or TRBV12-4, the J gene TRBJ1-6; 7 bases fit TRBD1. This CDR3 region has 14 residues. V lost 2 bases to trimming and J lost 10 bases; unmatched junction nucleotides: 5.

This chain connects TRBV20-1 to TRBJ2-3; 7 nucleotides match TRBD2. The CDR3 contains 16 residues. Germline trimming cut 5 bases from V and 1 base from J; bases unmatched to any gene: 12. CDR1 is DFQATT, CDR2 SNEGSKA, per germline (reference sequence). This CDR3 reads CSAAAARERRTDTQYF. The CDR3 bases are TGCAGTGCTGCGGCGGCGCGGGAGCGTCGCACAGATACGCAGTATTTT.

This clonotype was picked up many times. The chain links TRBV11-2 to TRBJ2-2; 15 bases are shared with TRBD2. There are 18 residues in the CDR3. The V gene end was trimmed by 5 bases and the J gene end by 7 bases; junction bases not matched to a gene: 11. CDR1 and CDR2 (germline): SGHAT, FQNNGV. The CDR3 sequence: CASSRGTSGRRVGGELFF. DNA for the CDR3: TGTGCCAGCAGCCGCGGGACTAGCGGGAGGAGGGTAGGCGGGGAGCTGTTTTTT.

This clonotype was observed a few times. The gene calls are TRBV6-6 and TRBJ2-7; no definite D call. Germline V gene lookup returns CDR1 MNHNY and CDR2 SVGAGI (reference sequence). Trimming left V 10 bases short and J 6 bases short, with 19 bases between. The CDR3 totals 13 residues. In nucleotides, the CDR3 is TGTGCCACCGACCCCGCCCAGTCTAGCGAGCAGTACTTC. Its translation is CATDPAQSSEQYF.

The V and J genes are TRBV12-3 or TRBV12-4 and TRBJ1-2, with unresolved D. The CDR3 runs 13 residues. Trimming removed 1 base at V and 3 bases at J, with 6 bases between. CDR3 nucleotides: TGTGCCAGCAGTTTAGGGCAGCACTATGGCTACACCTTC. This encodes CASSLGQHYGYTF.

The sample holds a few counts of this clonotype. The V gene is TRBV12-3 or TRBV12-4, the J gene TRBJ1-2, with unresolved D. CDR3 length equals 14 residues. V gave up 3 bases and J gave up 7 bases, with 15 bases separating them. The CDR3 reads CASSLDRVASGYTF. The DNA for the CDR3 is TGTGCCAGCAGTTTGGATAGGGTTGCTTCTGGCTACACCTTC.

This clonotype was observed at least ten times. V usage is TRBV20-1 and J usage is TRBJ2-1; unclear D gene. V dropped 4 bases and J dropped 0 bases, with 10 bases sitting between them. The CDR3 is 14 amino acids. Looked up from germline, CDR1 is DFQATT and CDR2 is SNEGSKA (reference sequence). The CDR3 loop reads CSATDLFSYNEQFF. Written as DNA, the CDR3 is TGCAGTGCTACTGACTTGTTCTCCTACAATGAGCAGTTCTTC.

This clonotype was found many times. The chain joins TRBV29-1 to TRBJ2-3, with D possibly matching TRBD2 (5 bases). The CDR3 totals 14 residues. Trimming removed 7 bases from V and 0 bases from J, with 14 bases in between. Germline CDR1 reads SQVTM; CDR2 reads ANQGSEA. The DNA for the CDR3 is TGCAGCGGCTCTCCGGGAACTAGCACAGATACGCAGTATTTT. Amino acid sequence: CSGSPGTSTDTQYF.

The chain employs TRBV19 and TRBJ2-1; 12 nucleotides agree with TRBD2. The CDR3 is made up of 15 amino acids. Germline CDR1 reads LNHDA; CDR2 reads SQIVND (reference sequence). With 8 bases clipped from V and 7 bases from J, the junction kept 9 bases outside the gene matches. The CDR3, as DNA: TGTGCCAGTGCGCGACTAGCGGGAGATCGGAATGAGCAGTTCTTC. It specifies CASARLAGDRNEQFF.

This clonotype was counted many times. At one end, the junction sequence differs from germline, possibly due to a read error. This chain uses TRBV20-1 with TRBJ2-7; TRBD2 aligns across 12 bases. This CDR3 contains 12 residues. Germline values: CDR1 DFQATT, CDR2 SNEGSKA (reference sequence). The CDR3 DNA reads as TGCAGTGCTAGAGAGACTAGCGGGAGTACACTGTTC. The encoded protein is CSARETSGSTLF.

The rearrangement links TRBV10-3 to TRBJ1-1; no reliable D call. Trimming removed 0 bases at V and 11 bases at J, with 19 bases between. Germline CDR1 ENHRY, CDR2 SYGVKD. This CDR3 has 15 amino acids. The CDR3 sequence: CAISESRPIDRSAFF. The CDR3 nucleotides read TGTGCCATCAGTGAGTCCAGGCCGATCGACCGATCCGCTTTCTTT.

This chain uses TRBV14 with TRBJ2-1; D possibly corresponds to TRBD2 (6 bases). Germline V CDR1 and CDR2: SGHDN, FVKESK. V lost 4 bases, J lost 3 bases, and 10 bases lay in between. The CDR3 totals 14 residues. The CDR3 here is CASSRTGVYNEQFF. The CDR3 DNA follows: TGTGCCAGCAGCCGGACGGGGGTCTACAATGAGCAGTTCTTC.

This clonotype was observed at least ten times. The CDR3 sequence is CTGGRGLVNTEAFF. The DNA of the CDR3 is TGCACCGGAGGTAGGGGGCTCGTGAACACTGAAGCTTTCTTT. The chain uses TRBV20-1 and TRBJ1-1; 7 bases line up with TRBD1. CDR3 length: 14 residues. Germline V gene lookup returns CDR1 DFQATT and CDR2 SNEGSKA (reference sequence).

In this sample, this clonotype turned up a few times. The chain links TRBV18 to TRBJ2-5; D is possibly TRBD1 (6 bases). The germline gives CDR1 KGHSH, CDR2 LQKENI. This CDR3 spans 16 amino acids. The ends were cut back, 1 base at V and 0 bases at J, with 12 bases in the middle. The CDR3 is CASSPRTGTNQETQYF. The CDR3 DNA reads TGTGCCAGCTCACCACGAACCGGGACAAACCAAGAGACCCAGTACTTC.

In this sample, this clonotype turned up a few times. V and J are TRBV4-3 and TRBJ2-5; D uncertain. The CDR3 is made up of 15 amino acids. Germline CDR1 is LGHNA and CDR2 is YSLEER. Between the trimmed V and J ends, which lost 0 bases and 5 bases, there was a span of 13 bases. CDR3 loop: CASSQDNLEGETQYF. CDR3 DNA: TGCGCCAGCAGCCAAGATAACCTAGAAGGCGAGACCCAGTACTTC.

This clonotype occurred many times. CDR3 in amino acids: CASSLAVRTGQPQHF. DNA of the CDR3: TGTGCCAGCAGCTTAGCGGTACGGACCGGTCAGCCCCAGCATTTT. The rearrangement joins TRBV7-2 to TRBJ1-5; no firm D call. Trimming pared 0 bases from V and 6 bases from J, leaving 12 bases between. From germline, CDR1 is SGHTA and CDR2 FQGNSA. This CDR3 has 15 amino acids. The full variable domain, completed using reference TRBV7-2 and TRBJ1-5, is GAGVSQSPSNKVTEKGKDVELRCDPISGHTALYWYRQSLGQGLEFLIYFQGNSAPDKSGLPSDRFSAERTGGSVSTLTIQRTQQEDSAVYLCASSLAVRTGQPQHFGDGTRLSIL.

As to this clonotype: This may be a read error, as it is one base from a much larger clone. V is TRBV28 and J is TRBJ2-1; TRBD2 might be the D (6 bases). With 11 bases removed from V and 9 bases from J, the gap between germline ends came to 29 bases. CDR3 length: 16 residues. Germline V gene lookup returns CDR1 MDHEN and CDR2 SYDVKM. The CDR3 sequence: CAGIRGVARTTIEQFF. CDR3 bases: TGTGCCGGCATCCGCGGGGTGGCTCGCACCACGATTGAGCAGTTCTTC. Drawing the rest from reference TRBV28 and TRBJ2-1, the complete variable domain is DVKVTQSSRYLVKRTGEKVFLECVQDMDHENMFWYRQDPGLGLRLIYFSYDVKMKEKGDIPEGYSVSREKKERFSLILESASTNQTSMYLCAGIRGVARTTIEQFFGPGTRLTVL.

The J gene is TRBJ1-2, the V gene TRBV7-2, with a tentative D call TRBD1 (5 bases). This CDR3 has 15 residues. Trimming took 1 base from V and 7 from J, leaving 16 bases between them. Germline-derived CDR1 and CDR2 are SGHTA and FQGNSA. The CDR3 DNA follows: TGTGCCAGCAGCTTAGGCAGCCAGGGAGGTGGTGGCTACACCTTC. Amino acids: CASSLGSQGGGGYTF.

The rearrangement links TRBV29-1 to TRBJ2-5; 10 bases fit TRBD2. CDR1 and CDR2 from the germline V gene are SQVTM and ANQGSEA. J gave up 5 bases and V 1 base, and 4 bases lay outside the gene matches. The CDR3 sequence is 14 residues long. The CDR3 loop is CSVEGTSGMETQYF. CDR3 DNA sequence: TGCAGCGTTGAAGGCACTAGCGGGATGGAGACCCAGTACTTC.